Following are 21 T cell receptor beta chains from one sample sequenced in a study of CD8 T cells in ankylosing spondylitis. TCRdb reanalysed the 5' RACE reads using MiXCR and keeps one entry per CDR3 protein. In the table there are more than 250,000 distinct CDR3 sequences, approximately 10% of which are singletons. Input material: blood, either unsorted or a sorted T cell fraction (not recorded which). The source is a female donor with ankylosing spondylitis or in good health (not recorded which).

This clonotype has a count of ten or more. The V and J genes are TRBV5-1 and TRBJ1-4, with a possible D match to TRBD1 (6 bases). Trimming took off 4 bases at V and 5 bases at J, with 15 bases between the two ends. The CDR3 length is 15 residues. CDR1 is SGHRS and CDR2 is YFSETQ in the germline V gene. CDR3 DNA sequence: TGCGCCAGCAGCGATCCCAGGGGCGCAAATGAAAAACTGTTTTTT. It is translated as CASSDPRGANEKLFF.

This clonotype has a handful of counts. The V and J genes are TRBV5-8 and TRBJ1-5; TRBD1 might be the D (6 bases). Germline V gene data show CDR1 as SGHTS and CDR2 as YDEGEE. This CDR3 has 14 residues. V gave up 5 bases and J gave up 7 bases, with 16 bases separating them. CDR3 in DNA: TGTGCCAGCAGGAAGACAGGCTCTACACAGCCCCAGCATTTT. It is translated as CASRKTGSTQPQHF.

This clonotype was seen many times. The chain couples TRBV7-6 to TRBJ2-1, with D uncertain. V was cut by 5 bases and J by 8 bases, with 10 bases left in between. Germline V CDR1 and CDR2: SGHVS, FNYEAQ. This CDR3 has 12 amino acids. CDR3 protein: CASSPQVDEQFF. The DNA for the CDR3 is TGTGCCAGCAGCCCCCAGGTGGATGAGCAGTTCTTC.

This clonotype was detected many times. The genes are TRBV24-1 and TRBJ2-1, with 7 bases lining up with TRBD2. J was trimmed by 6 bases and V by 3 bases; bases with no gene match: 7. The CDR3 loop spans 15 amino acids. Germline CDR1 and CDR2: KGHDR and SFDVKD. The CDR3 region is CATSDPLRLANEQFF. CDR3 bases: TGTGCCACCAGTGATCCTCTACGACTAGCCAATGAGCAGTTCTTC.

CDR3 sequence: CASSESGVNTGELFF. Here the CDR3 DNA reads TGTGCCAGCAGCGAGAGCGGGGTCAACACCGGGGAGCTGTTTTTT. This sequence joins TRBV7-8 and TRBJ2-2; 7 nucleotides align to TRBD2. After removal of 5 bases from V and 2 bases from J, the junction contained 5 bases not matched to a gene. The CDR3 covers 15 residues. Germline CDR1 is SGHVS and CDR2 is FQNEAQ.

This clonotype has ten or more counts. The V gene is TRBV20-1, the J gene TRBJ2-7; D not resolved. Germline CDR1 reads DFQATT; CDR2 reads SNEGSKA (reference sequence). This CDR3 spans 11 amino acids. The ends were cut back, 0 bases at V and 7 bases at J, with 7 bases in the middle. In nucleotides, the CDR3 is TGCAGTGCTAGAGATTCCCGGGAGCAGTACTTC. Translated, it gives CSARDSREQYF.

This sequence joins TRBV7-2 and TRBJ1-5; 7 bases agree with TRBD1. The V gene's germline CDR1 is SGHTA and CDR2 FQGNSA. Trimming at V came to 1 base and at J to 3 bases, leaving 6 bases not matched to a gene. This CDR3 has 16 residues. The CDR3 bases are TGTGCCAGCAGCTTAGGCGGGACAGCTTACAATCAGCCCCAGCATTTT. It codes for CASSLGGTAYNQPQHF.

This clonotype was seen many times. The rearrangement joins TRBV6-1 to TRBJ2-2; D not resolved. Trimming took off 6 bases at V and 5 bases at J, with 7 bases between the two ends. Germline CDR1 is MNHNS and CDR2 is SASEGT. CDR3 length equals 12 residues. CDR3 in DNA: TGTGCCAGCAGGAAGGATACCGGGGAGCTGTTTTTT. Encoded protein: CASRKDTGELFF.

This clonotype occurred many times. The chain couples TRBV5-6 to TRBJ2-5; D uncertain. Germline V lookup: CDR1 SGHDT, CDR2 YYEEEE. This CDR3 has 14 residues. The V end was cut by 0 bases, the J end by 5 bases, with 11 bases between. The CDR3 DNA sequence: TGTGCCAGCAGCTTGGTACACACCAGGGAGACCCAGTACTTC. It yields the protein CASSLVHTRETQYF.

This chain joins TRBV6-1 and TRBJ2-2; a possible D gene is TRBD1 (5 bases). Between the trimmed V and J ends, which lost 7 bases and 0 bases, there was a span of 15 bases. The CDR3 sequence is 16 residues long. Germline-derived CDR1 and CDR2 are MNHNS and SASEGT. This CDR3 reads CASTQGANANTGELFF. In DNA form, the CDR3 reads TGTGCCAGCACCCAAGGGGCCAACGCGAACACCGGGGAGCTGTTTTTT.

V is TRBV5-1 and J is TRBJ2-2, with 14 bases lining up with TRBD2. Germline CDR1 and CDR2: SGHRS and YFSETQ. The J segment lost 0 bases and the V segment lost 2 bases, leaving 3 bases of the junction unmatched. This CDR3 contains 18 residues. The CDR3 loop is CASSFGTSGRANTGELFF. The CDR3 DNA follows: TGCGCCAGCAGCTTCGGGACTAGCGGGAGAGCGAACACCGGGGAGCTGTTTTTT.

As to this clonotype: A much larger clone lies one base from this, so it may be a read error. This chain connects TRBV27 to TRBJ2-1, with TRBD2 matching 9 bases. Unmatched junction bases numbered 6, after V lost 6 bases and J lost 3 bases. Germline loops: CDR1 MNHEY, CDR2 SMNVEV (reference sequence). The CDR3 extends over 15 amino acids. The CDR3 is CASSQGTSYYNEQFF. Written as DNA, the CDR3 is TGTGCCAGCAGCCAAGGGACTAGCTACTACAATGAGCAGTTCTTC.

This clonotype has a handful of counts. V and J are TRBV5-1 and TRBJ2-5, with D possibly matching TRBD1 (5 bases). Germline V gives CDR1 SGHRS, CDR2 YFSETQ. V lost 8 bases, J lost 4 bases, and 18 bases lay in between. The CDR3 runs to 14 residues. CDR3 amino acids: CARDVARVTETQYF. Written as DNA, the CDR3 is TGCGCCAGGGACGTGGCCAGGGTAACAGAGACCCAGTACTTC.

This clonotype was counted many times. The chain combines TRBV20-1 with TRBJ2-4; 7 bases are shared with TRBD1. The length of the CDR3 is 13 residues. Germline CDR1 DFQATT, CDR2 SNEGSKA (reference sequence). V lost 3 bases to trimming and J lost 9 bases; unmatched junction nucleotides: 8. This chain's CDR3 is CSASSPGGSIQYF. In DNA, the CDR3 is TGCAGTGCTAGTTCCCCAGGGGGATCCATTCAGTACTTC.

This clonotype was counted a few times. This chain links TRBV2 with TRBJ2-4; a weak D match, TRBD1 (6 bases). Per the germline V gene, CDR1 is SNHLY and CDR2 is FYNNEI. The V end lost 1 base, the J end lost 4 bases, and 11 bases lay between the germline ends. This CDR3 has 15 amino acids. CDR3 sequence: CASSEETGPKNIQYF. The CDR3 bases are TGTGCCAGCAGTGAAGAAACAGGGCCAAAAAACATTCAGTACTTC.

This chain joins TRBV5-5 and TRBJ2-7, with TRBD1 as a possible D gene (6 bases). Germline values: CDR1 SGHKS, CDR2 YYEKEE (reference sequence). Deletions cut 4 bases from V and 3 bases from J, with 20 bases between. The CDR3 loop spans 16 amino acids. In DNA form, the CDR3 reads TGTGCCAGCAGCCCTAAGAAGGACAGCCGGCACTACGAGCAGTACTTC. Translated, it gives CASSPKKDSRHYEQYF.

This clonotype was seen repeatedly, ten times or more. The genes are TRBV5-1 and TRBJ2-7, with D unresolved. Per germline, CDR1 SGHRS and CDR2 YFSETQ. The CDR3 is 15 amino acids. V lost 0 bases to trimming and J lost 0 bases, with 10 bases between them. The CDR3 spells CASSLGPGSSYEQYF. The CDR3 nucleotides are TGCGCCAGCAGCTTGGGGCCGGGTAGCTCCTACGAGCAGTACTTC.

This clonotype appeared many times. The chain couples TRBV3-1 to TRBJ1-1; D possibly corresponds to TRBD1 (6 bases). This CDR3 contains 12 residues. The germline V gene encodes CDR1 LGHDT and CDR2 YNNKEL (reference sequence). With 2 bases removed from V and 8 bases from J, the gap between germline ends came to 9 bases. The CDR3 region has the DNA TGTGCCAGCAGCCAAACAGGGTTGGAAGCTTTCTTT. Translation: CASSQTGLEAFF.

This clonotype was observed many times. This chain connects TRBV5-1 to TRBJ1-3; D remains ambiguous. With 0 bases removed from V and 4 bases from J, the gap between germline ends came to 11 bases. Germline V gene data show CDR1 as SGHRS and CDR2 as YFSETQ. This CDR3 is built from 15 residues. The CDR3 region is CASSLGHPSGNTIYF. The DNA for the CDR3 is TGCGCCAGCAGCTTGGGACACCCTTCGGGAAACACCATATATTTT.

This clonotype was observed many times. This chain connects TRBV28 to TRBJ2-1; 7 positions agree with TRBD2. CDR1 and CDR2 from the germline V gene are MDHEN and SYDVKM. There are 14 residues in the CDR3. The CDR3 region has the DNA TGTGTCATAAAGCGGGGTAGCTCCTACAATGAGCAGTTCTTC. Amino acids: CVIKRGSSYNEQFF.

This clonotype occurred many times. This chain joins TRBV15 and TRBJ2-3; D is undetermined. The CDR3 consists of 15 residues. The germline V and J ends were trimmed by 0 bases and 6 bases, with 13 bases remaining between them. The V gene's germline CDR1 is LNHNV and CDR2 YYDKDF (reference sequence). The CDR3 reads CATSREKGEVDTQYF. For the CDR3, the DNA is TGTGCCACCAGCAGAGAGAAGGGTGAGGTGGATACGCAGTATTTT.